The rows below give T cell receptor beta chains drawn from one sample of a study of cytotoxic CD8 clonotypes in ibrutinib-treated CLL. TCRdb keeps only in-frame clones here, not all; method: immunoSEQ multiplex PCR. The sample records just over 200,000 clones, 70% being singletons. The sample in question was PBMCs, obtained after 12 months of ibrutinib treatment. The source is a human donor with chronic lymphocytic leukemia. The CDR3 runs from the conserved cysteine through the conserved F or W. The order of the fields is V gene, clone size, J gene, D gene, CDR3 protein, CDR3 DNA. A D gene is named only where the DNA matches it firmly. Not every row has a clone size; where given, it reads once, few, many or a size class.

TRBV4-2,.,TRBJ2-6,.,CASSHRGGSGANVLTF,TGTGCCAGCAGCCACAGGGGTGGGTCTGGGGCCAACGTCCTGACTTTC
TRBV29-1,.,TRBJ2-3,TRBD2,CSIGLAGGASTDTQYF,TGCAGTATCGGACTAGCGGGGGGAGCTAGCACAGATACGCAGTATTTT
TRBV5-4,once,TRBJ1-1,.,CASSRTVTEAFF,TGTGCCAGCAGCCGGACAGTGACTGAAGCTTTCTTT
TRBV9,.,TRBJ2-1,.,CASSVGGDNEQFF,TGTGCCAGCAGCGTAGGGGGTGACAATGAGCAGTTCTTC
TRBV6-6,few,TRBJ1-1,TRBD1,CASSFPGGNTEAFF,TGTGCCAGCAGTTTCCCAGGGGGAAACACTGAAGCTTTCTTT
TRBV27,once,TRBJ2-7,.,CASSDTRVSYEQYF,TGTGCCAGCAGTGACACCAGGGTCTCCTACGAGCAGTACTTC
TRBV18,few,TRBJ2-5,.,CASSPTVQETQYF,TGTGCCAGCTCACCGACAGTCCAAGAGACCCAGTACTTC
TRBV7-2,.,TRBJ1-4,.,CASSLALRGSGEKLFF,TGTGCCAGCAGCTTAGCGCTTAGGGGGTCAGGCGAAAAACTGTTTTTT
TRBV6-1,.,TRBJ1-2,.,CASSESRTPIYGYTF,TGTGCCAGCAGTGAATCACGGACCCCCATCTATGGCTACACCTTC
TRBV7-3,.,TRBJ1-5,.,CASSSAGQPQHF,TGTGCCAGCAGCTCGGCGGGTCAGCCCCAGCATTTT
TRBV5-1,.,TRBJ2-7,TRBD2,CASSLVPAGGSGEQYF,TGCGCCAGCAGCTTGGTTCCCGCGGGGGGTTCGGGAGAGCAGTACTTC
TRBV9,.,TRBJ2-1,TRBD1,CASSTGTGGYNEQFF,TGTGCCAGCAGCACCGGGACAGGGGGGTACAATGAGCAGTTCTTC
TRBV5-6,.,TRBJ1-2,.,CASSLDGEPGKYGYTF,TGTGCCAGCAGCTTAGATGGGGAACCGGGAAAGTATGGCTACACCTTC
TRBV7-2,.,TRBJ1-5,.,CASSLEGGGNQPQHF,TGTGCCAGCAGCTTAGAGGGGGGGGGAAATCAGCCCCAGCATTTT
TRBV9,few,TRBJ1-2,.,CASSALNMGYTF,TGTGCCAGCAGCGCTCTCAATATGGGCTACACCTTC
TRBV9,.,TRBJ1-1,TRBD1,CASSLGQALWQGTEAFF,TGTGCCAGCAGCCTTGGACAGGCTTTGTGGCAGGGCACTGAAGCTTTCTTT
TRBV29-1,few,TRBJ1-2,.,CAGGNYGYTF,TGCGCCGGGGGCAACTATGGCTACACCTTC
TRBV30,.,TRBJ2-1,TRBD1,CALKRTGRRGEQFF,TGTGCCTTAAAACGGACAGGGAGAAGGGGTGAGCAGTTCTTC
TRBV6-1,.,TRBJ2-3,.,CASSPVSGGALTQYF,TGTGCCAGCAGCCCCGTAAGCGGAGGTGCCCTTACGCAGTATTTT
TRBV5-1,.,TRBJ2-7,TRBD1,CASSVNRDRYLF,TGCGCCAGCAGTGTAAACCGGGACAGGTATCTGTTC
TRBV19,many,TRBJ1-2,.,CASSRTGGVMGGYTF,TGTGCCAGTAGTAGAACAGGAGGCGTCATGGGGGGCTACACCTTC
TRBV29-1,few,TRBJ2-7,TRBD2,CSVRTSGMNEQYF,TGCAGCGTCCGGACTAGCGGGATGAACGAGCAGTACTTC
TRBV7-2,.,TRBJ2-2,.,CASSQDVRGLFF,TGTGCCAGCAGTCAGGACGTAAGGGGGCTGTTTTTT
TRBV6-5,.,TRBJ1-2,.,CASSYKQGSGYTF,TGTGCCAGCAGCTACAAACAGGGCTCCGGCTACACCTTC
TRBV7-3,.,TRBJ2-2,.,CASSLTSGELFF,TGTGCCAGCAGCTTAACTTCGGGGGAGCTGTTTTTT
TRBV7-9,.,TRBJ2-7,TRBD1,CASSRRQGKDDEQYF,TGTGCCAGCAGCCGAAGACAGGGCAAAGATGACGAGCAGTACTTC
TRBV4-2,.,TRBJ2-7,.,CASSQDLIYEQYF,TGTGCCAGCAGCCAAGATCTGATCTACGAGCAGTACTTC
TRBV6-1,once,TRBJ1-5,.,CASSELAMGSSQPQHF,TGTGCCAGCAGTGAATTAGCCATGGGTTCGTCTCAGCCCCAGCATTTT
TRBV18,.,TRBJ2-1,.,CASSQGWGQNEQFF,TGTGCCAGCTCACAGGGGTGGGGGCAGAATGAGCAGTTCTTC
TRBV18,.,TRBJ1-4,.,CASSPGANEKLFF,TGTGCCAGCTCACCTGGGGCTAATGAAAAACTGTTTTTT
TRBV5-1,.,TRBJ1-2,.,CASSPRPNLANYGYTF,TGCGCCAGCAGCCCTAGACCCAACCTAGCTAACTATGGCTACACCTTC
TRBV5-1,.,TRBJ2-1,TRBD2,CASSQERGGNEQFF,TGCGCCAGCAGCCAGGAGCGGGGTGGAAATGAGCAGTTCTTC
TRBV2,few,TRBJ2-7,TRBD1,CASSLGTGSYEQYF,TGTGCCAGCAGTCTAGGGACAGGCTCCTACGAGCAGTACTTC
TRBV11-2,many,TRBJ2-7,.,CASSPHYEQYF,TGTGCCAGCAGCCCCCACTACGAGCAGTACTTC
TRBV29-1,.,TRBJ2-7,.,CSVTRASYEQYF,TGCAGCGTTACACGGGCCTCCTACGAGCAGTACTTC
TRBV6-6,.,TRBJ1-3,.,CASSYDTSGNTIYF,TGTGCCAGCAGTTATGACACCTCTGGAAACACCATATATTTT
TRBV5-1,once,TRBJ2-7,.,CASSLGLADYEQYF,TGCGCCAGCAGCTTGGGGTTAGCGGATTACGAGCAGTACTTC
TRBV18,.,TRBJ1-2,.,CASSPNSLYGYTF,TGTGCCAGCTCACCAAACAGCCTCTATGGCTACACCTTC
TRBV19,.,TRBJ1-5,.,CASCQGEVSNQPQHF,TGTGCCAGTTGCCAAGGGGAGGTCAGCAATCAGCCCCAGCATTTT
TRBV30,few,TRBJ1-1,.,CAWSEVYTEAFF,TGTGCCTGGAGTGAGGTTTACACTGAAGCTTTCTTT
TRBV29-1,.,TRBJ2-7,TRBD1,CSVIGQGRSSYEQYF,TGCAGCGTCATAGGACAGGGGAGGAGCTCCTACGAGCAGTACTTC
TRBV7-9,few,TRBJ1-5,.,CASSFTGSNQPQHF,TGTGCCAGCAGCTTCACAGGGAGCAATCAGCCCCAGCATTTT
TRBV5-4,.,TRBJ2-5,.,CASSQDSQETQYF,TGTGCCAGCAGCCAGGACAGTCAAGAGACCCAGTACTTC
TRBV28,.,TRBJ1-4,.,CASSPPVRGEKLFF,TGTGCCAGCAGTCCGCCGGTGCGGGGTGAAAAACTGTTTTTT
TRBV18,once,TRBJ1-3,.,CASSPPGGNTIYF,TGTGCCAGCTCACCACCTGGGGGAAACACCATATATTTT
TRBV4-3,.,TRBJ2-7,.,CASSPAWGGPYEQYF,TGCGCCAGCAGCCCAGCATGGGGGGGGCCTTACGAGCAGTACTTC
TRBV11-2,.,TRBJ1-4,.,CASSFTRFNEKLFF,TGTGCCAGCAGCTTTACAAGGTTTAATGAAAAACTGTTTTTT
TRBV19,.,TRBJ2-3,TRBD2,CASSPAGGTQYF,TGTGCCAGTAGCCCGGCGGGGGGTACGCAGTATTTT
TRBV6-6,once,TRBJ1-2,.,CASTYDSSGRGYTF,TGTGCCAGCACGTACGACAGCTCAGGACGAGGCTACACCTTC
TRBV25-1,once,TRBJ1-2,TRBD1,CASSEPGQAFYGYTF,TGTGCCAGCAGTGAGCCGGGACAGGCATTCTATGGCTACACCTTC
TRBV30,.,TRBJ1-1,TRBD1,CAWSPPQGGTEAFF,TGTGCCTGGAGCCCCCCCCAGGGGGGGACTGAAGCTTTCTTT
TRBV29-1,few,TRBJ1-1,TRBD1,CSAGQGIMNTEAFF,TGCAGCGCGGGACAGGGAATTATGAACACTGAAGCTTTCTTT
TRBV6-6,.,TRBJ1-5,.,CASSSLLPDKPQHF,TGTGCCAGCAGTTCCCTCCTGCCGGATAAGCCCCAGCATTTT
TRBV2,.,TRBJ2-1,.,CASIQSALSYNEQFF,TGTGCCAGCATCCAGAGCGCCCTCTCCTACAATGAGCAGTTCTTC
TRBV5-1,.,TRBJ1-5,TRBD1,CASSHNPMTGTSNQPQHF,TGCGCCAGCAGCCACAACCCTATGACAGGGACGAGCAATCAGCCCCAGCATTTT